A single sample is the source of the 8 T cell receptor beta chains below, sequenced in a study of blood T cell repertoires in COVID-19. Clones were sequenced by immunoSEQ multiplex PCR, and TCRdb holds only the in-frame ones, with some missing. Counted here are over 300,000 clones, roughly 85% occurring once; the ten biggest clones make up approximately 6%. The sample consisted of PBMCs or T cells enriched from blood (not recorded which). The source is a woman aged 25 to 39 who had recovered from COVID-19.

The chain couples TRBV5-1 to TRBJ1-1; 11 bases agree with TRBD1. The CDR3 covers 14 residues. Germline lookup yields CDR1 SGHRS and CDR2 YFSETQ. The J segment lost 3 bases and the V segment lost 4 bases, leaving 2 bases of the junction unmatched. In DNA, the CDR3 is TGCGCCAGCAGCATGGGACAGGGGGACACTGAAGCTTTCTTT. This codes for CASSMGQGDTEAFF.

The rearrangement links TRBV11-2 to TRBJ2-1; a weak D match, TRBD2 (6 bases). This CDR3 has 14 amino acids. Trimming removed 3 bases at V and 6 bases at J, with 12 bases between. Germline values: CDR1 SGHAT, CDR2 FQNNGV. The CDR3 DNA reads TGTGCCAGCAGCTTGGAGGGGCCGGGCAATGAGCAGTTCTTC. It translates to CASSLEGPGNEQFF.

The gene calls are TRBV7-9 and TRBJ1-2; D is undetermined. Between the trimmed V and J ends, which lost 1 base and 4 bases, there was a span of 16 bases. Germline CDR1 reads SEHNR; CDR2 reads FQNEAQ (reference sequence). The CDR3 totals 16 residues. For the CDR3, the DNA is TGTGCCAGCAGCTTAGTGGGCCCGCGTGCGACCTATGGCTACACCTTC. Its translation is CASSLVGPRATYGYTF.

V is TRBV5-6 and J is TRBJ1-5; TRBD1 matches 7 bases. Germline lookup yields CDR1 SGHDT and CDR2 YYEEEE. The CDR3 is 14 amino acids. V dropped 0 bases and J dropped 6; count of bases not matched to a gene: 3. The CDR3 here is CASSLVQGIQPQHF. DNA for the CDR3: TGTGCCAGCAGCTTGGTACAGGGGATTCAGCCCCAGCATTTT.

The rearrangement joins TRBV4-1 to TRBJ1-1, with 9 bases aligning to TRBD1. Germline V gives CDR1 MGHRA, CDR2 YSYEKL. CDR3 length: 15 amino acids. The J segment lost 0 bases and the V segment lost 3 bases, leaving 2 bases of the junction unmatched. DNA for the CDR3: TGCGCCAGCAGCCAGGGACAGGGATTGAACACTGAAGCTTTCTTT. As protein: CASSQGQGLNTEAFF.

This chain links TRBV30 with TRBJ2-5, with D possibly TRBD1 on 6 matching bases. Trimming took off 3 bases at V and 0 bases at J, with 11 bases between the two ends. Germline-derived CDR1 and CDR2 are GTSNPN and SVGIG (reference sequence). CDR3 length equals 14 residues. The CDR3 nucleotides are TGTGCCTGGAGCCCAGGGACACACCAAGAGACCCAGTACTTC. Translating gives CAWSPGTHQETQYF. Based on the CDR3 plus reference TRBV30 and TRBJ2-5, the full variable domain is SQTIHQWPATLVQPVGSPLSLECTVEGTSNPNLYWYRQAAGRGLQLLFYSVGIGQISSEVPQNLSASRPQDRQFILSSKKLLLSDSGFYLCAWSPGTHQETQYFGPGTRLLVL.

The CDR3 sequence: CASSLRGQGGYEQYF. The CDR3 region has the DNA TGTGCCAGCAGCCTCCGGGGACAGGGAGGTTACGAGCAGTACTTC. The V call is TRBV7-2, the J call TRBJ2-7; TRBD1 agrees at 9 bases. Trimming at V came to 5 bases and at J to 4 bases, leaving 9 bases not matched to a gene. Germline assignment: CDR1 SGHTA and CDR2 FQGNSA. This CDR3 has 15 residues.

This clone was seen a handful of times. The chain uses TRBV19 and TRBJ1-6; weak D call: TRBD1 (5 bases). CDR1 and CDR2 from the germline V gene are LNHDA and SQIVND (reference sequence). The CDR3 totals 13 residues. V was shortened by 4 bases and J by 9 bases, with 10 bases between the two germline ends. This CDR3 reads CASSTGLGSPLHF. The CDR3 DNA reads as TGTGCCAGTAGTACAGGGTTGGGTTCACCCCTCCACTTT. The variable domain in full, completed from reference TRBV19 and TRBJ1-6, reads DGGITQSPKYLFRKEGQNVTLSCEQNLNHDAMYWYRQDPGQGLRLIYYSQIVNDFQKGDIAEGYSVSREKKESFPLTVTSAQKNPTAFYLCASSTGLGSPLHFGNGTRLTVT.